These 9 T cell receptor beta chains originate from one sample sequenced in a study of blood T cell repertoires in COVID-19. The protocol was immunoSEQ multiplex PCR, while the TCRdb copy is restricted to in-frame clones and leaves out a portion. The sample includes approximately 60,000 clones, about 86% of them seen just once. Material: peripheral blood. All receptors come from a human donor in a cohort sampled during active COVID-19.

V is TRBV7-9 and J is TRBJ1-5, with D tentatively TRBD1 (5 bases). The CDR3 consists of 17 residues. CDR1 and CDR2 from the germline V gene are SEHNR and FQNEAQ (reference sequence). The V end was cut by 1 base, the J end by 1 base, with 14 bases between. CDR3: CASSLGTGEGSNQPQHF. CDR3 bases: TGTGCCAGCAGCTTAGGGACGGGGGAAGGGAGCAATCAGCCCCAGCATTTT.

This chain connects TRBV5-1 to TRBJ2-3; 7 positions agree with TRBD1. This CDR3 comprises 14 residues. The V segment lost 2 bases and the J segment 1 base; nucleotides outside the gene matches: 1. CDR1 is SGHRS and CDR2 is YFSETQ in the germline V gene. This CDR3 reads CASSFGQGTDTQYF. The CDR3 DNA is TGCGCCAGCAGCTTCGGACAGGGCACAGATACGCAGTATTTT.

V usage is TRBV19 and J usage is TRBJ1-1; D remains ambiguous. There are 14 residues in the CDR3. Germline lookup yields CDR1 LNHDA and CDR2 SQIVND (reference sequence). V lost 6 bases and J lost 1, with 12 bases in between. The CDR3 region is CASRLEHGNTEAFF. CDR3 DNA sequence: TGTGCCAGTAGGCTCGAACATGGGAACACTGAAGCTTTCTTT.

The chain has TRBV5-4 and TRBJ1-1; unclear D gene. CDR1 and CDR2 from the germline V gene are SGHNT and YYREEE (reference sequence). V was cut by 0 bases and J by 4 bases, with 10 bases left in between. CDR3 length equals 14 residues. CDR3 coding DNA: TGTGCCAGCAGCTTGGAGGGAGGGATCACTGAAGCTTTCTTT. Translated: CASSLEGGITEAFF.

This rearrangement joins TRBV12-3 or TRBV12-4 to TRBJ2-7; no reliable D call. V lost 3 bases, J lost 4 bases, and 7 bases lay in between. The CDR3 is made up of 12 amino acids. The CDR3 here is CASSFFGYEQYF. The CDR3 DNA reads TGTGCCAGCAGTTTTTTCGGTTACGAGCAGTACTTC.

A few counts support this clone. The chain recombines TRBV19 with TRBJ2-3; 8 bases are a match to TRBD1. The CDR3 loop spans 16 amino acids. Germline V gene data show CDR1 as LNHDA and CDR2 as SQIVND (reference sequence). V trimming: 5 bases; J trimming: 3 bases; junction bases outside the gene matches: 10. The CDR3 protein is CASSVLRGRGTDTQYF. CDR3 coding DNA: TGTGCCAGTAGTGTCCTCAGGGGGCGCGGGACAGATACGCAGTATTTT.

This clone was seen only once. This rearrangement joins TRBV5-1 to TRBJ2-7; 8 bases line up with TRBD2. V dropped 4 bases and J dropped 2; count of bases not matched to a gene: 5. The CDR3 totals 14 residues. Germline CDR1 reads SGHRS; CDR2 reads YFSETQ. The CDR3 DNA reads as TGCGCCAGCAGCCAGCAGCGGGGGACCTACGAGCAGTACTTC. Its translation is CASSQQRGTYEQYF.

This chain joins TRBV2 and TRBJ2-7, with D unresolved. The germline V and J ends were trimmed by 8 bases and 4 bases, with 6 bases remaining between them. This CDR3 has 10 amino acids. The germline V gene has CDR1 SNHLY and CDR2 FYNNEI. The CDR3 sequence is CASAVYEQYF. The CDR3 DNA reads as TGTGCCAGCGCGGTGTACGAGCAGTACTTC.

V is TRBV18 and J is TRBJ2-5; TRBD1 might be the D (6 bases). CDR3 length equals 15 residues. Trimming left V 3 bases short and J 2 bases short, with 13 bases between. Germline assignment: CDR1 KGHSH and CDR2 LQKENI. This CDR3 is CASSPNSGQQETQYF. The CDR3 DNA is TGTGCCAGCTCACCGAACTCTGGACAGCAAGAGACCCAGTACTTC.